This T cell receptor beta chain was sequenced for a study of blood T cell repertoires in COVID-19. Germline CDR1 MDHEN, CDR2 SYDVKM. This CDR3 has 13 amino acids. V was pared by 7 bases and J by 5 bases, with 5 bases of the junction left unmatched. As handled by the study authors: Reference gene primers were amplified, and this amplification served to estimate nucleated cell counts. Some clones are missing from TCRdb's copy, which holds only in-frame ones; the method was immunoSEQ multiplex PCR. V and J calls and clone size are those listed in that table; D and trimming were worked out from the DNA. This table holds roughly 200,000 clones, about 90% found once.

The origin of this receptor is a man over 45 with acute or convalescent COVID-19. Sequencing used peripheral blood. The chain couples TRBV28 to TRBJ2-3, with 8 bases identical to TRBD1. DNA for the CDR3: TGTGCCAGCAAGACAGGGGCGCTAGATACGCAGTATTTT. Its protein is CASKTGALDTQYF.